Below, one TCR beta chain is given with its context. The data were taken from a study of control samples from healthy donors and cancer patients. Sequenced by immunoSEQ multiplex PCR; TCRdb stores in-frame clones only, minus some. This sample yields around 90,000 clones, of which about 89% are seen a single time; roughly 20% belongs to the top ten. Sequences were obtained from blood. The clonotype originates from a man in his thirties or forties in good health.

The CDR3 is CAWNTGDNQPQHF. The CDR3 bases are TGTGCCTGGAATACAGGGGACAATCAGCCCCAGCATTTT. This sequence joins TRBV30 and TRBJ1-5; 7 bases match TRBD1. Trimming at V came to 4 bases and at J to 3 bases, leaving 3 bases not matched to a gene. The CDR3 extends over 13 amino acids. Per the germline V gene, CDR1 is GTSNPN and CDR2 is SVGIG (reference sequence). Combining the CDR3 with reference TRBV30 and TRBJ1-5 gives the whole variable domain SQTIHQWPATLVQPVGSPLSLECTVEGTSNPNLYWYRQAAGRGLQLLFYSVGIGQISSEVPQNLSASRPQDRQFILSSKKLLLSDSGFYLCAWNTGDNQPQHFGDGTRLSIL.